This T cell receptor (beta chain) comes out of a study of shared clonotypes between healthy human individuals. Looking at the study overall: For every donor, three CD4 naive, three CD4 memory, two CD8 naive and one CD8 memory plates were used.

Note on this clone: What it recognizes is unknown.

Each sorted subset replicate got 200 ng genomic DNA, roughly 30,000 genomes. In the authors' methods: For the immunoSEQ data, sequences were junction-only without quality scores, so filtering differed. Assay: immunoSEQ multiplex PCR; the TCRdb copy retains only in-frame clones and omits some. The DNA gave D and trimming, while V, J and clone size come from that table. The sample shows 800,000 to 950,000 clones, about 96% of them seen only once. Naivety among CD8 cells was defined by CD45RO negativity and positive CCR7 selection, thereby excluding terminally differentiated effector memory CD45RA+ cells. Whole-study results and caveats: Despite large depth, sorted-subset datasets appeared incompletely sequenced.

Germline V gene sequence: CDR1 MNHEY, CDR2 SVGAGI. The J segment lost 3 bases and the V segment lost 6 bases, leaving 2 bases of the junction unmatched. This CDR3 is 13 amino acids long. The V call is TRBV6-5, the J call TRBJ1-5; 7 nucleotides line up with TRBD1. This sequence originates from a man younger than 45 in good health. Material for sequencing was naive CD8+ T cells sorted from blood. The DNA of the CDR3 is TGTGCCAGCAGCGGGACAGTCAATCAGCCCCAGCATTTT. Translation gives CASSGTVNQPQHF.